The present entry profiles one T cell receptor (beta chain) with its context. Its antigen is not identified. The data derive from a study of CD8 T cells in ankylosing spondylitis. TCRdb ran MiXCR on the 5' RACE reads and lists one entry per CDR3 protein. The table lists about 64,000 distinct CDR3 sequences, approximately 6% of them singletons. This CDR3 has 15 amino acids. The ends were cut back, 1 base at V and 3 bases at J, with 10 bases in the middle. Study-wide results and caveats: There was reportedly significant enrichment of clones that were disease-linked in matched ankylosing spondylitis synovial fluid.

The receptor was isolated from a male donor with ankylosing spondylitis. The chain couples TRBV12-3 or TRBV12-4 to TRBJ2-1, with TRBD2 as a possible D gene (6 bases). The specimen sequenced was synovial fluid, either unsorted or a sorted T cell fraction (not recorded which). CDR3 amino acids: CASSLESGHYNEQFF. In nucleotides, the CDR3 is TGTGCCAGCAGTTTAGAAAGCGGGCACTACAATGAGCAGTTCTTC.